This entry describes one TCR beta chain. The V and J ends lost 1 base and 3 bases respectively, with 7 bases between them. CDR3 size: 14 residues. CDR1 is SGHAT and CDR2 is FQNNGV in the germline V gene. The entry originates in a study of blood T cell repertoires in COVID-19. Only in-frame clones appear in the TCRdb table, and some are missing; sequencing was by immunoSEQ multiplex PCR. The repertoire holds 40,000 to 65,000 clones, with roughly 85% as singletons. Material for sequencing was peripheral blood. The TCR comes from a man older than 75 with acute or convalescent COVID-19. The V and J genes are TRBV11-2 and TRBJ2-1, with TRBD2 as a possible D gene (5 bases). The DNA of the CDR3 is TGTGCCAGCAGCTTAGCGGGGAACTACAATGAGCAGTTCTTC. Protein: CASSLAGNYNEQFF. The entire variable domain, with the rest obtained from reference TRBV11-2 and TRBJ2-1, is as follows: EAGVAQSPRYKIIEKRQSVAFWCNPISGHATLYWYQQILGQGPKLLIQFQNNGVVDDSQLPKDRFSAERLKGVDSTLKIQPAKLEDSAVYLCASSLAGNYNEQFFGPGTRLTVL.